This T cell receptor beta chain was profiled in a study of PD-L1 blockade in urothelial cancer. Indicated time point: peripheral blood 6 weeks after treatment start. V dropped 5 bases and J dropped 5 bases, with 16 bases sitting between them. CDR1 and CDR2 from the germline V gene are LNHDA and SQIVND (reference sequence). The CDR3 contains 14 residues. TCRdb's copy holds only in-frame clones and misses some; the assay was immunoSEQ multiplex PCR. The data hold under 85,000 clones, with 85% to 95% observed a single time. The sequence was obtained from a woman older than 75 with urothelial cancer. This specimen was PBMCs, taken around atezolizumab (anti-PD-L1) treatment. This chain uses TRBV19 with TRBJ2-7; D is possibly TRBD2 (6 bases). Here the CDR3 DNA reads TGTGCCAGTAGTCTCGGGACTCCCTGGGACGAGCAGTACTTC. Encoded protein: CASSLGTPWDEQYF. Filled out from reference TRBV19 and TRBJ2-7, the complete variable domain reads DGGITQSPKYLFRKEGQNVTLSCEQNLNHDAMYWYRQDPGQGLRLIYYSQIVNDFQKGDIAEGYSVSREKKESFPLTVTSAQKNPTAFYLCASSLGTPWDEQYFGPGTRLTVT.